The 30 T cell receptor beta chains given below trace back to one sample, sequenced in a study of blood T cells in healthy people across ages. With a J-beta primer mix and a sample-barcoded 5' primer, a second PCR ran about 7 to 12 cycles. MiXCR, run by TCRdb on the 5' RACE reads, gives a single entry per CDR3 protein. The sample shows roughly 1.7 million distinct CDR3 sequences, about 31% of them seen only once. Sequenced: blood. The receptors stem from a woman in her twenties or thirties in good health.

This clonotype was detected ten times or more. The V and J genes are TRBV5-1 and TRBJ2-6; D is possibly TRBD1 (6 bases). With 3 bases removed from V and 1 base from J, the gap between germline ends came to 11 bases. The CDR3 is 16 amino acids. Germline V gene lookup returns CDR1 SGHRS and CDR2 YFSETQ. The CDR3 loop reads CASSWAGVSGANVLTF. For the CDR3, the DNA is TGCGCCAGCAGCTGGGCAGGGGTTTCTGGGGCCAACGTCCTGACTTTC.

This clonotype was found once. A much bigger clone sits one base away, suggesting this may be a read error. The V and J genes are TRBV4-2 and TRBJ2-7; D is uncertain. This CDR3 has 13 amino acids. The V gene's germline CDR1 is LGHNA and CDR2 YNFKEQ. As DNA, the CDR3 is TGTGCCAGCAACCAAGATGGGGTTTACGAGCAGTACTTC. Translating it yields CASNQDGVYEQYF.

In this sample, this clonotype turned up many times. V and J are TRBV29-1 and TRBJ2-1, with D unresolved. The V end lost 6 bases, the J end lost 5 bases, and 5 bases lay between the germline ends. Germline V gene data show CDR1 as SQVTM and CDR2 as ANQGSEA. The CDR3 spans 10 residues. CDR3 loop: CSVLHNEQFF. The DNA of the CDR3 is TGCAGCGTCCTACACAATGAGCAGTTCTTC.

About this clonotype: This may be a read error: a much more frequent sequence differs by one nucleotide. The chain couples TRBV7-9 to TRBJ2-5; weak D call: TRBD1 (6 bases). Trimming left V 5 bases short and J 4 bases short, with 17 bases between. Germline CDR1 SEHNR, CDR2 FQNEAQ (reference sequence). This CDR3 is built from 15 residues. The CDR3 loop reads CASSTPTGTGETQYF. DNA for the CDR3: TGTGCCAGCAGCACTCCCACAGGGACGGGAGAGACCCAGTACTTC.

The rearrangement uses TRBV4-1 and TRBJ1-5; D gene ambiguous. V was clipped by 4 bases and J by 9 bases, with 16 bases between them. Germline assignment: CDR1 MGHRA and CDR2 YSYEKL. The CDR3 length is 14 residues. The CDR3 is CASSPLGGVGPQHF. CDR3 coding DNA: TGCGCCAGCAGCCCACTTGGTGGGGTGGGGCCCCAGCATTTT.

This clonotype showed up many times. The chain couples TRBV3-1 to TRBJ2-7; 12 positions agree with TRBD2. Germline loops: CDR1 LGHDT, CDR2 YNNKEL (reference sequence). J lost 2 bases, V lost 5 bases, and 10 bases had no gene match. The CDR3 covers 17 residues. The CDR3 loop reads CASSTRSSGRGPYEQYF. The CDR3 DNA reads as TGTGCCAGCAGCACCCGATCTAGCGGGAGGGGACCCTACGAGCAGTACTTC.

The chain joins TRBV20-1 to TRBJ2-7; a weak D match, TRBD1 (6 bases). In germline, CDR1 is DFQATT, CDR2 SNEGSKA (reference sequence). Trimming took 0 bases from V and 2 from J, leaving 11 bases between them. The length of the CDR3 is 14 residues. The CDR3, as DNA: TGCAGTGCTAGAGATGGACAGACACCCTACGAGCAGTACTTC. This codes for CSARDGQTPYEQYF.

The chain recombines TRBV10-2 with TRBJ1-6; 9 bases match TRBD1. The length of the CDR3 is 15 residues. In germline, CDR1 is WSHSY, CDR2 SAAADI. Trimming cost V 4 bases and J 7 bases; bases outside gene matches: 5. CDR3 DNA sequence: TGCGCCAGCAGTGCCGCGGGACAGGGAAATTCACCCCTCCACTTT. This translates into CASSAAGQGNSPLHF.

The genes are TRBV20-1 and TRBJ2-1; D is ambiguous. Germline V gene lookup returns CDR1 DFQATT and CDR2 SNEGSKA (reference sequence). There are 13 residues in the CDR3. V shed 3 bases and J shed 9 bases, with 15 bases lying between them. The CDR3 reads CSASESWSGEQFF. DNA for the CDR3: TGCAGTGCTAGTGAGTCGTGGTCGGGTGAGCAGTTCTTC.

The V call is TRBV7-3, the J call TRBJ1-1; weak D call: TRBD1 (5 bases). The germline CDR1 and CDR2 sequences are SGHTA and FQGTGA. V gave up 6 bases and J gave up 1 base, with 12 bases separating them. The CDR3 sequence is 14 residues long. In nucleotides, the CDR3 is TGTGCCAGCAGGTTGACAGCCTCGAACACTGAAGCTTTCTTT. The encoded protein is CASRLTASNTEAFF.

This clonotype appeared a few times. This chain connects TRBV7-2 to TRBJ1-2; 9 nucleotides match TRBD1. The CDR3 runs 15 residues. The trim removed 2 bases at V and 5 bases at J, leaving 6 bases unmatched. Germline-derived CDR1 and CDR2 are SGHTA and FQGNSA. CDR3 region: CASSLKYRGQYGYTF. DNA of the CDR3: TGTGCCAGCAGCTTAAAATACAGGGGGCAATATGGCTACACCTTC.

This clonotype was counted once. CDR3 DNA sequence: TGCGCCAGCAGCTTGAAGGCGGCAGGGTATGGCTACACCTTC. Its translation is CASSLKAAGYGYTF. This chain links TRBV5-1 with TRBJ1-2, with D possibly matching TRBD1 (5 bases). Trimming removed 1 base from V and 5 bases from J, with 12 bases in between. This CDR3 comprises 14 residues. From germline, CDR1 is SGHRS and CDR2 YFSETQ.

This sequence joins TRBV7-9 and TRBJ2-7; no clear D. The CDR3 runs 16 residues. The germline V and J ends were trimmed by 5 bases and 3 bases, with 20 bases remaining between them. Looked up from germline, CDR1 is SEHNR and CDR2 is FQNEAQ (reference sequence). DNA for the CDR3: TGTGCCAGCAGCCCCGACCACCGAGGAAAGGGCTACGAGCAGTACTTC. It yields the protein CASSPDHRGKGYEQYF.

The rearrangement joins TRBV21-1 to TRBJ2-5; TRBD2 reflects the table's D call only, with no check against the DNA. TRBV21-1 is described as a pseudogene. The CDR3 length is 19 residues. The DNA for the CDR3 is TGTGCCAGCAGCAAAGATCGGGAAGGGGGCGGGAGGGCCAGTGAGACCCAGTACTTC. This encodes CASSKDREGGGRASETQYF.

The chain employs TRBV12-3 or TRBV12-4 and TRBJ1-2; perhaps TRBD1 as D (5 bases). There are 12 residues in the CDR3. V lost 3 bases and J 8 bases, leaving 10 bases between the germline ends. The CDR3 protein is CASSFWGSGYTF. The CDR3 region has the DNA TGTGCCAGCAGTTTTTGGGGGAGCGGCTACACCTTC.

This clonotype has just a few counts. The chain links TRBV20-1 to TRBJ2-3; a weak D match, TRBD2 (6 bases). Trimming removed 0 bases at V and 1 base at J, with 8 bases between. The CDR3 spans 14 residues. Germline V lookup: CDR1 DFQATT, CDR2 SNEGSKA (reference sequence). The CDR3 coding sequence is TGCAGTGCTAGAGAGGGGACTCGCACAGATACGCAGTATTTT. Amino acid sequence: CSAREGTRTDTQYF.

The chain carries TRBV2 and TRBJ2-5, with D unresolved. Trimming left V 7 bases short and J 3 bases short, with 9 bases between. The germline CDR1 and CDR2 sequences are SNHLY and FYNNEI. This CDR3 is built from 12 residues. The CDR3 bases are TGTGCCAGCACCTTCAGAAAAGAGACCCAGTACTTC. Residues: CASTFRKETQYF.

Only a few counts were recorded for this clonotype. CDR3 sequence (DNA): TGCAGTGCTCCACTCCAGGGGAAGACCCAGTACTTC. Protein product: CSAPLQGKTQYF. The chain combines TRBV20-1 with TRBJ2-5, with D perhaps matching TRBD1 (6 bases). This CDR3 has 12 amino acids. V lost 5 bases, J lost 6 bases, and 13 bases lay in between. Germline CDR1 reads DFQATT; CDR2 reads SNEGSKA (reference sequence).

The chain recombines TRBV5-1 with TRBJ2-2; the D gene is possibly TRBD1 (6 bases). The V and J ends lost 0 bases and 0 bases respectively, with 12 bases between them. The CDR3 totals 17 residues. From germline, CDR1 is SGHRS and CDR2 YFSETQ. The CDR3 loop reads CASSLAGDNPNTGELFF. As DNA, the CDR3 is TGCGCCAGCAGCTTGGCTGGGGACAACCCGAACACCGGGGAGCTGTTTTTT.

The J gene is TRBJ2-1, the V gene TRBV20-1; 10 positions match TRBD2. CDR1 and CDR2 (germline): DFQATT, SNEGSKA (reference sequence). J lost 2 bases, V lost 0 bases, and 1 base had no gene match. CDR3 length equals 15 residues. The CDR3 loop reads CSAREGLATYNEQFF. The CDR3 region has the DNA TGCAGTGCTAGAGAGGGACTAGCGACCTACAATGAGCAGTTCTTC.

The V gene is TRBV5-1, the J gene TRBJ2-5, with 10 bases matching TRBD2. V dropped 0 bases and J dropped 4; count of bases not matched to a gene: 9. Per the germline V gene, CDR1 is SGHRS and CDR2 is YFSETQ. This CDR3 is 17 amino acids long. CDR3 protein: CASSLGLAGSIGETQYF. CDR3 nucleotide sequence: TGCGCCAGCAGCTTGGGACTAGCGGGCTCCATAGGAGAGACCCAGTACTTC.

V gene TRBV10-3 combines with J gene TRBJ2-1, with 11 bases fitting TRBD2. This CDR3 has 14 residues. Germline lookup yields CDR1 ENHRY and CDR2 SYGVKD. V shed 6 bases, J shed 4 bases, and the junction held 2 bases outside the gene matches. CDR3 nucleotides: TGTGCCATCAGGGGGACTAGCGGATACAATGAGCAGTTCTTC. Its protein product is CAIRGTSGYNEQFF.

V gene TRBV29-1 combines with J gene TRBJ1-2; the D is unclear. CDR3 length equals 13 residues. The V gene lost 3 bases and the J gene lost 7 bases, with 15 bases spanning the gap. Germline CDR1 and CDR2: SQVTM and ANQGSEA. The CDR3, as DNA: TGCAGCGTTGAGATAGGCGGGGAGGGTGGCTACACCTTC. This encodes CSVEIGGEGGYTF.

V gene TRBV4-2 combines with J gene TRBJ2-6, with 7 nucleotides matching TRBD2. The CDR3 is 16 residues long. CDR1 is LGHNA, CDR2 YNFKEQ, per germline. V was pared by 0 bases and J by 4 bases, with 3 bases of the junction left unmatched. Written as DNA, the CDR3 is TGTGCCAGCAGCCAAGAGGGGGGGACCGGGGCCAACGTCCTGACTTTC. Translating gives CASSQEGGTGANVLTF.

This clonotype was recorded a few times. The chain couples TRBV12-3 or TRBV12-4 to TRBJ1-2, with D hard to call. The CDR3 runs to 13 residues. Trimming left V 3 bases short and J 8 bases short, with 13 bases between. The CDR3 DNA follows: TGTGCCAGCAGTTTGTACGAGGAGAAAGGCTACACCTTC. Translated, it gives CASSLYEEKGYTF.

This clonotype was recorded a few times. The chain combines TRBV7-6 with TRBJ2-7, with D uncertain. Germline-derived CDR1 and CDR2 are SGHVS and FNYEAQ. The CDR3 contains 16 residues. V dropped 3 bases and J dropped 2 bases, with 17 bases sitting between them. CDR3 nucleotides: TGTGCCAGCAGCTTTGCATCGAGGTCGCACCCCTACGAGCAGTACTTC. Translated, it gives CASSFASRSHPYEQYF.

The rearrangement links TRBV5-4 to TRBJ2-5, with a weak D call TRBD2 (6 bases). The CDR3 spans 14 residues. The V gene's germline CDR1 is SGHNT and CDR2 YYREEE (reference sequence). The V end lost 2 bases, the J end lost 2 bases, and 10 bases lay between the germline ends. The chain's CDR3 is CASSFFGGQETQYF. The CDR3 DNA reads TGTGCCAGCAGCTTTTTCGGGGGACAAGAGACCCAGTACTTC.

The V gene is TRBV6-1, the J gene TRBJ2-3; 8 bases align to TRBD2. V shed 1 base and J 7 bases; nucleotides not matched to a gene: 1. Per germline, CDR1 MNHNS and CDR2 SASEGT. This CDR3 is built from 13 residues. The CDR3 is CASSEVAGYTQYF. CDR3 nucleotide sequence: TGTGCCAGCAGTGAAGTAGCGGGGTATACGCAGTATTTT.

This clonotype was seen a handful of times. Here the CDR3 reads CASSLYISGRALDNEQFF. The CDR3 DNA follows: TGTGCCAGCAGCTTATATATTAGCGGGAGGGCCCTCGACAATGAGCAGTTCTTC. The chain joins TRBV7-2 to TRBJ2-1; 11 bases are a match to TRBD2. This CDR3 contains 18 residues. Germline CDR1 is SGHTA and CDR2 is FQGNSA. V dropped 2 bases and J dropped 5; count of bases not matched to a gene: 11.

The V and J genes are TRBV7-9 and TRBJ2-1, with TRBD1 as a possible D gene (6 bases). CDR1 and CDR2 from the germline V gene are SEHNR and FQNEAQ (reference sequence). The CDR3 is made up of 16 amino acids. V lost 4 bases and J lost 2, with 15 bases in between. The CDR3 reads CASSSRDRNAYNEQFF. In DNA form, the CDR3 reads TGTGCCAGCAGCTCCCGAGACAGGAATGCCTACAATGAGCAGTTCTTC.